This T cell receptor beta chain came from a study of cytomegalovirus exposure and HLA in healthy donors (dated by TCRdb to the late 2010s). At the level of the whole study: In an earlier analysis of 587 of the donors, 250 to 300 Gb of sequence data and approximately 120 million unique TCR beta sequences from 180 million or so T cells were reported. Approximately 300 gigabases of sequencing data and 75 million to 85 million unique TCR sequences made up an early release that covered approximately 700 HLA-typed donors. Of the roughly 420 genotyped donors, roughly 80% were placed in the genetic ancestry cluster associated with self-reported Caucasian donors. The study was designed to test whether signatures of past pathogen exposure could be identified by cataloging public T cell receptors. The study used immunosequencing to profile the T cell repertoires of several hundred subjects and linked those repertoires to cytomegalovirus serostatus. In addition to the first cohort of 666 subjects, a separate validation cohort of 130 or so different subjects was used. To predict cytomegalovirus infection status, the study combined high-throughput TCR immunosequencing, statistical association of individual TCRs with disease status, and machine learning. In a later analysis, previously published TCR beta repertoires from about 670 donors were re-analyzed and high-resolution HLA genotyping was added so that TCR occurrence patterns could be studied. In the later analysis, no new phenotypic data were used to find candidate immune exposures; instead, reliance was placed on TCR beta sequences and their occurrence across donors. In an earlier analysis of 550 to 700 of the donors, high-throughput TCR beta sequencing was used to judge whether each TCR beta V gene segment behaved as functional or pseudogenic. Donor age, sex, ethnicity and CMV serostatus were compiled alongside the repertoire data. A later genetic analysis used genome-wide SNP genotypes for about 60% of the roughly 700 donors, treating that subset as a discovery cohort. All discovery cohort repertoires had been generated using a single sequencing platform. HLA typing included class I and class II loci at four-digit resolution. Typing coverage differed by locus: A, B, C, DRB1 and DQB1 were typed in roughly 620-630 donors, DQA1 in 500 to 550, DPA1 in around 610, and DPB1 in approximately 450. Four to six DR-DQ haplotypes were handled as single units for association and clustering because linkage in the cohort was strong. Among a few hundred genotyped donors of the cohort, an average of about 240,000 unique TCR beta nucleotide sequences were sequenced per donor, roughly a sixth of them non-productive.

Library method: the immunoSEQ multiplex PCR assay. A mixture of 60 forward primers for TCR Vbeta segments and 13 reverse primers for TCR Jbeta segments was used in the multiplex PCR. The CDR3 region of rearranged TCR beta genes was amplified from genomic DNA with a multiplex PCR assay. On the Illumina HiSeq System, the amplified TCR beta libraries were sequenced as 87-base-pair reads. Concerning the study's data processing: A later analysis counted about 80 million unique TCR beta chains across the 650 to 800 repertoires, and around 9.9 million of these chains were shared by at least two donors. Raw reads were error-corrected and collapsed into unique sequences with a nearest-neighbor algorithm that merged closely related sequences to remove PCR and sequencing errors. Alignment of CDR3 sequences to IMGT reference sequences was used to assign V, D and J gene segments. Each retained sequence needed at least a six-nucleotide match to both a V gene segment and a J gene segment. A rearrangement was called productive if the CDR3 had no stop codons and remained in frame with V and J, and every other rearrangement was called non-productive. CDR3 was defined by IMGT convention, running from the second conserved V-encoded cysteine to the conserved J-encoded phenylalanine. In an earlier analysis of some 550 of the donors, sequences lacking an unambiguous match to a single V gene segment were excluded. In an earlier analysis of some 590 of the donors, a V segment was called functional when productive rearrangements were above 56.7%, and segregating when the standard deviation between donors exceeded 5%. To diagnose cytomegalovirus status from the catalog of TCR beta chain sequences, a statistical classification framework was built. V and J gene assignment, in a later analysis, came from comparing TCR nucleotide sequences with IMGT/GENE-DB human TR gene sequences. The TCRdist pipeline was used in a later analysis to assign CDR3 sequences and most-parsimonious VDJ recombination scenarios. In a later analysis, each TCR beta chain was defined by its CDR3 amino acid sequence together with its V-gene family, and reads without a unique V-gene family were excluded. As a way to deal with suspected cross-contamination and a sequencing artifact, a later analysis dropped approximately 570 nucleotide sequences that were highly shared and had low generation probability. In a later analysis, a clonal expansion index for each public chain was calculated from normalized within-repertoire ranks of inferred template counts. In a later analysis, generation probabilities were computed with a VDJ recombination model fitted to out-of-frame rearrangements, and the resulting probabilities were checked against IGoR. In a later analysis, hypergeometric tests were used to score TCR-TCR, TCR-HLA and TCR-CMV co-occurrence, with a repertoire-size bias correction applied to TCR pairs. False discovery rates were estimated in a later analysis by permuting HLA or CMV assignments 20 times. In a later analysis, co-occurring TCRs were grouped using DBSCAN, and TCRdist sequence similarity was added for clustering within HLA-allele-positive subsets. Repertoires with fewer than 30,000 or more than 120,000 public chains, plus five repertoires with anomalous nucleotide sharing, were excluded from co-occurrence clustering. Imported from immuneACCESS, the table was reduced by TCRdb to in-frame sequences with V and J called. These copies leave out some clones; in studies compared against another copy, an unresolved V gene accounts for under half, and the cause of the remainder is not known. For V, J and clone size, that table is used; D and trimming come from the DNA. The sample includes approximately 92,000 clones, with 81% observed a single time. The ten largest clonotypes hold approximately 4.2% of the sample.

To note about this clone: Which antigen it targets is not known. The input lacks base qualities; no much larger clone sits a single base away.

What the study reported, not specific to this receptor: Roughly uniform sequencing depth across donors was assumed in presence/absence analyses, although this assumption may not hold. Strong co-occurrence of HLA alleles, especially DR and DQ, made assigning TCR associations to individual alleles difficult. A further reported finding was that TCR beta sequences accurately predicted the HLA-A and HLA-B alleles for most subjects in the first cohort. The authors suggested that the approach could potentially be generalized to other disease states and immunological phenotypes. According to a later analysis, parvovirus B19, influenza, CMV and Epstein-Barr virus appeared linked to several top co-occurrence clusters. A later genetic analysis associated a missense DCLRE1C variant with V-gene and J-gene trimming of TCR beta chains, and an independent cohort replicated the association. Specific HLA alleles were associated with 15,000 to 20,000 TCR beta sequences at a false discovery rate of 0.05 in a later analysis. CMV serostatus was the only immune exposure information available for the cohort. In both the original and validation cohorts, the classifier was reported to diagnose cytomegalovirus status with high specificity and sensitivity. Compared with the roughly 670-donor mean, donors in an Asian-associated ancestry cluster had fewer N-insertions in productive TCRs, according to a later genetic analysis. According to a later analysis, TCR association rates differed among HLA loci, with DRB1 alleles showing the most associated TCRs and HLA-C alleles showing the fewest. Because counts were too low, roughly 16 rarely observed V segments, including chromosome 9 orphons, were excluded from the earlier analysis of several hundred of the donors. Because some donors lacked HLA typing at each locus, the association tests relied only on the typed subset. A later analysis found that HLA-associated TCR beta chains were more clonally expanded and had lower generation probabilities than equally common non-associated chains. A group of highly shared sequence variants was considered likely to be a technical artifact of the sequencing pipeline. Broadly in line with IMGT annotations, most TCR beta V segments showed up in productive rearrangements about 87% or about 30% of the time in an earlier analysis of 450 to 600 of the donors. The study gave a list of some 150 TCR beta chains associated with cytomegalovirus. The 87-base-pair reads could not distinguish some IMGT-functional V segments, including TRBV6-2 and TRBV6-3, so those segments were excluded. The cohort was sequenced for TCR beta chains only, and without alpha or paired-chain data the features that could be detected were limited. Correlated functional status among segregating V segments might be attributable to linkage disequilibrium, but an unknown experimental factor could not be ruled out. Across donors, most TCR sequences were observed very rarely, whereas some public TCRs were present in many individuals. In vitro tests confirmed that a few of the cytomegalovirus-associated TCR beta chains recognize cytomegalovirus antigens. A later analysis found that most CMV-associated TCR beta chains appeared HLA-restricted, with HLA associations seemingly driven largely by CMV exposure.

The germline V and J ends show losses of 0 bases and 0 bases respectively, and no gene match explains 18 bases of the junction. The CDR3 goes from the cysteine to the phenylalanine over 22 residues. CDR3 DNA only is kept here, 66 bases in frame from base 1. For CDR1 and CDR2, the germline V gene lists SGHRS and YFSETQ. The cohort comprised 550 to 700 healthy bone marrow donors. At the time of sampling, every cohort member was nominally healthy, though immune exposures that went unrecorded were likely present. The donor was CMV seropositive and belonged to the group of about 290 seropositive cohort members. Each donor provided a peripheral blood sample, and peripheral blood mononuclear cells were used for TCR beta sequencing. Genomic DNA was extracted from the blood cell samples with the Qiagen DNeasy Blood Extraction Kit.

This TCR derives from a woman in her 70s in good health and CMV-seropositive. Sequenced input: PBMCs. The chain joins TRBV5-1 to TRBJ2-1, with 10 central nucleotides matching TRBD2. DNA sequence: TGCGCCAGCAGCTTGGAGAGCGGGACTAGCGAGCGGTATTCGAGCTCCTACAATGAGCAGTTCTTC. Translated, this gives CASSLESGTSERYSSSYNEQFF. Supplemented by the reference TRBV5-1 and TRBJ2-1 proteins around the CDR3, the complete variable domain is KAGVTQTPRYLIKTRGQQVTLSCSPISGHRSVSWYQQTPGQGLQFLFEYFSETQRNKGNFPGRFSGRQFSNSRSEMNVSTLELGDSALYLCASSLESGTSERYSSSYNEQFFGPGTRLTVL.